This T cell receptor beta chain was sequenced in a study of T cell clones after liver transplantation. About the study: Apart from a few HCV-positive recipients, transplants were for non-autoimmune, non-viral reasons. Subjects received no induction therapy and standard immunosuppression until randomization at 12-24 months post-transplant.

On this clone: The antigen is not known.

V gave up 5 bases and J gave up 7 bases; unmatched junction bases: 4. The germline V gene has CDR1 MDHEN and CDR2 SYDVKM. This CDR3 contains 13 residues. Libraries were prepared by immunoSEQ multiplex PCR; TCRdb keeps only in-frame clonotypes and omits some of them. Of 65,000 to 80,000 clones listed, 80% were seen once; the top ten hold roughly 0.6%. Study conclusions and caveats: A larger donor-reactive than third-party decline suggested partial antigen-specific deletion.

V usage is TRBV28 and J usage is TRBJ1-4; 7 nucleotides line up with TRBD1. Sequencing was performed on CD4+ T cells from blood, taken before liver transplant. This TCR was recovered from a human donor who received a liver transplant. CDR3 in DNA: TGTGCCAGCAGTCTTGACAGGGTTGAAAAACTGTTTTTT. This sequence encodes CASSLDRVEKLFF.